These 5 T cell receptor beta chains were all obtained from the same sample, sequenced in a study of CD8 T cells in ankylosing spondylitis. TCRdb recomputed calls from the 5' RACE reads with MiXCR, one row per CDR3 protein. The repertoire holds 150,000 to 250,000 distinct CDR3 sequences, with 9.5% to 15% as singletons. Specimen: blood, either unsorted or a sorted T cell fraction (not recorded which). Source of these receptors: a male donor with ankylosing spondylitis or in good health (not recorded which).

The chain's CDR3 is CASSLGGPGLAGRETQYF. In DNA, the CDR3 is TGTGCCAGCAGCTTGGGAGGCCCGGGACTAGCGGGAAGAGAGACCCAGTACTTC. This chain links TRBV5-4 with TRBJ2-5; 13 bases map to TRBD2. J was trimmed by 4 bases and V by 0 bases; bases with no gene match: 9. Germline V gives CDR1 SGHNT, CDR2 YYREEE (reference sequence). The CDR3 length is 18 residues.

The V call is TRBV30, the J call TRBJ2-7; D remains unclear. The germline V gene encodes CDR1 GTSNPN and CDR2 SVGIG (reference sequence). CDR3 length equals 14 residues. V was shortened by 0 bases and J by 0 bases, with 9 bases between the two germline ends. CDR3 bases: TGTGCCTGGAGTGTGGGCTCCAGCTCCTACGAGCAGTACTTC. Residues: CAWSVGSSSYEQYF.

This clonotype was counted a few times. The V and J genes are TRBV7-9 and TRBJ2-1, with a tentative D call TRBD1 (6 bases). The CDR3 contains 15 residues. Germline lookup yields CDR1 SEHNR and CDR2 FQNEAQ (reference sequence). The V end was cut by 3 bases, the J end by 0 bases, with 9 bases between. The DNA for the CDR3 is TGTGCCAGCAGCTTGGGGGCGATCTCCTACAATGAGCAGTTCTTC. This translates into CASSLGAISYNEQFF. The variable domain in full, with the rest retrieved from reference TRBV7-9 and TRBJ2-1, is DTGVSQNPRHKITKRGQNVTFRCDPISEHNRLYWYRQTLGQGPEFLTYFQNEAQLEKSRLLSDRFSAERPKGSFSTLEIQRTEQGDSAMYLCASSLGAISYNEQFFGPGTRLTVL.

This clonotype has ten or more counts. The rearrangement joins TRBV12-3 or TRBV12-4 to TRBJ1-1; D unresolved. CDR3 length: 17 amino acids. Trimming pared 3 bases from V and 0 bases from J, leaving 17 bases between. The CDR3 DNA sequence: TGTGCCAGCAGTTTGAATACAGCCCCCAAAGTGAACACTGAAGCTTTCTTT. Residues: CASSLNTAPKVNTEAFF.

Only a few counts were recorded for this clonotype. CDR3 amino acids: CASSQADGGNQPQHF. The CDR3, as DNA: TGCGCCAGCAGCCAAGCGGACGGCGGGAATCAGCCCCAGCATTTT. This chain connects TRBV4-1 to TRBJ1-5, with D hard to call. V was pared by 1 base and J by 4 bases, with 11 bases between. Germline CDR1 is MGHRA and CDR2 is YSYEKL. The CDR3 runs 15 residues.